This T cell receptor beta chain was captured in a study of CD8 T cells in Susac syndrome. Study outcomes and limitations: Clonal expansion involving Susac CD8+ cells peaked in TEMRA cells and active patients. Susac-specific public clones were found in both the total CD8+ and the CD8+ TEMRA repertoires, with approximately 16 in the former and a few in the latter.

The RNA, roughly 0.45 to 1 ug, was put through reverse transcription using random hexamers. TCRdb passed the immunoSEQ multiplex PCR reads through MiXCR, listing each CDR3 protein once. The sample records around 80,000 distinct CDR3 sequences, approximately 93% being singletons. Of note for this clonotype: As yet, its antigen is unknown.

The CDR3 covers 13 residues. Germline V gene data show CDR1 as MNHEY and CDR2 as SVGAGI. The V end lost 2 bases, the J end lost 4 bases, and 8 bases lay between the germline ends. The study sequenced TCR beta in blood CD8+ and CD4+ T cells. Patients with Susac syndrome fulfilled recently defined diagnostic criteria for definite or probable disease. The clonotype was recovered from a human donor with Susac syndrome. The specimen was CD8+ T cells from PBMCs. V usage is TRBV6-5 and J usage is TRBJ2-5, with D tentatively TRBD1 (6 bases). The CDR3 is CASSYPRGETQYF. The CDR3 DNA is TGTGCCAGCAGTTACCCCAGGGGAGAGACCCAGTACTTC.